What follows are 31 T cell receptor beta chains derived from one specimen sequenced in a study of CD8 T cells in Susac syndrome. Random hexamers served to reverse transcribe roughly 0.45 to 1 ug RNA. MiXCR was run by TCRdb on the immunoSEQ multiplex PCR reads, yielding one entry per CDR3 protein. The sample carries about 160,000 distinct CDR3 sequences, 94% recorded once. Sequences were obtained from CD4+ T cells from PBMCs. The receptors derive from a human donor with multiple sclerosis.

The CDR3, as DNA: TGTGCCAGCAGTGACTCGGGACGGGGAAACACTGAAGCTTTCTTT. This gives the protein CASSDSGRGNTEAFF. J is TRBJ1-1 and V is TRBV6-4; tentatively, D is TRBD1 (5 bases). Germline CDR1 reads MRHNA; CDR2 reads SNTAGT. Trimming left V 0 bases short and J 2 bases short, with 10 bases between. The CDR3 has 15 amino acids.

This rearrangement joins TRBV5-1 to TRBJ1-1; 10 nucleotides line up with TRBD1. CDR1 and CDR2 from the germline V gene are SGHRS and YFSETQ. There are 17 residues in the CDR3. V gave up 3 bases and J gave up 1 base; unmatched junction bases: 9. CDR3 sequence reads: CASSSGTGASANTEAFF. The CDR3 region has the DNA TGCGCCAGCAGCTCCGGGACAGGGGCGTCGGCGAACACTGAAGCTTTCTTT.

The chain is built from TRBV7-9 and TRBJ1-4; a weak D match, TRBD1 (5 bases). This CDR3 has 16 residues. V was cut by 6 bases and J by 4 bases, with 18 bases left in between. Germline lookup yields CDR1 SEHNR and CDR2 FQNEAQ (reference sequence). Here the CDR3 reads CASRPGARQLNEKLFF. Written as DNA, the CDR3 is TGTGCCAGCAGACCCGGGGCGCGTCAGCTTAATGAAAAACTGTTTTTT.

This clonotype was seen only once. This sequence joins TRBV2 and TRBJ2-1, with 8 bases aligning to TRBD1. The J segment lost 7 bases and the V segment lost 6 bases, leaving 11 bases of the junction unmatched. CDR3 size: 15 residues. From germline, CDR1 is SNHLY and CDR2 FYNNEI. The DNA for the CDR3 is TGTGCCAGCAGAGCCCGACAGGGGTCAAGAAATGAGCAGTTCTTC. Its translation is CASRARQGSRNEQFF.

The CDR3, as DNA: TGTGCCAGCAGCTTAGACAGGGGTCTGAACACCATATATTTT. Protein product: CASSLDRGLNTIYF. The genes are TRBV7-2 and TRBJ1-3; 7 bases are a match to TRBD1. J was trimmed by 7 bases and V by 1 base; bases with no gene match: 4. Per germline, CDR1 SGHTA and CDR2 FQGNSA. The CDR3 totals 14 residues.

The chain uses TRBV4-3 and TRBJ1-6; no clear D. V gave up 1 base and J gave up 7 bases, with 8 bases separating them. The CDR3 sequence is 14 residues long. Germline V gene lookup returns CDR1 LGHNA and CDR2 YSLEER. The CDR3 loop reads CASSQVDGNSPLHF. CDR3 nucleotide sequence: TGCGCCAGCAGCCAAGTGGATGGCAATTCACCCCTCCACTTT.

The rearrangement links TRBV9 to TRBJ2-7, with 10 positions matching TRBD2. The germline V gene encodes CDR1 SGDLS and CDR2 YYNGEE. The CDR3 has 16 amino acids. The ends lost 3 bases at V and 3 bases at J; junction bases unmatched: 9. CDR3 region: CASSARPGLASYEQYF. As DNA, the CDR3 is TGTGCCAGCAGCGCCCGGCCGGGACTAGCGAGCTACGAGCAGTACTTC.

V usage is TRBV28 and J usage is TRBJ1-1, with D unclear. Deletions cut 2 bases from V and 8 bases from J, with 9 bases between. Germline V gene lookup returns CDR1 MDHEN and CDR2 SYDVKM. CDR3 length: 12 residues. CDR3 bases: TGTGCCAGCAGTTTAGGGCAGCGGGAAGCTTTCTTT. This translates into CASSLGQREAFF.

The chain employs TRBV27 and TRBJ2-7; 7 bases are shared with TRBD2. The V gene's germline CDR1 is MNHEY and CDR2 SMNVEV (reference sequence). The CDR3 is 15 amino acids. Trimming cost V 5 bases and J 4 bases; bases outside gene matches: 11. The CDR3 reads CASSPQSGGWYEQYF. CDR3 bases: TGTGCCAGCAGTCCCCAATCGGGAGGCTGGTACGAGCAGTACTTC.

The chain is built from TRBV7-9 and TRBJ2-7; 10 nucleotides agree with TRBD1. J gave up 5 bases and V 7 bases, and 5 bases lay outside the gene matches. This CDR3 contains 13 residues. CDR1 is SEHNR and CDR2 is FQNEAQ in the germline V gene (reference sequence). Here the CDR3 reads CASKGQGENEQYF. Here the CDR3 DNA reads TGTGCCAGCAAAGGACAGGGGGAGAACGAGCAGTACTTC.

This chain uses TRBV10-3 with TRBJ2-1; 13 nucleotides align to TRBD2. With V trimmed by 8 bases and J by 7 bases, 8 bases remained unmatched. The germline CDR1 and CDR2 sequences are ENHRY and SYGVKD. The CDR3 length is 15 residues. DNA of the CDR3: TGTGCCATCTCGAGCGGGACTAGCGGGATAAATGAGCAGTTCTTC. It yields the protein CAISSGTSGINEQFF.

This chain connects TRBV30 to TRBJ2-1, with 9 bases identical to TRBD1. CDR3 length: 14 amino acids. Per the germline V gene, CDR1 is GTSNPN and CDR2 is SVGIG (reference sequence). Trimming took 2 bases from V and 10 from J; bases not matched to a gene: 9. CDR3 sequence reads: CAWSFRDRVSEQFF. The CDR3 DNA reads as TGTGCCTGGAGTTTCCGGGACAGGGTAAGCGAGCAGTTCTTC. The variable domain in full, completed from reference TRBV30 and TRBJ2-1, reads SQTIHQWPATLVQPVGSPLSLECTVEGTSNPNLYWYRQAAGRGLQLLFYSVGIGQISSEVPQNLSASRPQDRQFILSSKKLLLSDSGFYLCAWSFRDRVSEQFFGPGTRLTVL.

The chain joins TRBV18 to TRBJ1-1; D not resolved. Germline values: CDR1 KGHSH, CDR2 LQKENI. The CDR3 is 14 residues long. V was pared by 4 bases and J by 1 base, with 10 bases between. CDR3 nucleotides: TGTGCCAGCTCACATGGACTCCCGAACACTGAAGCTTTCTTT. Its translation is CASSHGLPNTEAFF.

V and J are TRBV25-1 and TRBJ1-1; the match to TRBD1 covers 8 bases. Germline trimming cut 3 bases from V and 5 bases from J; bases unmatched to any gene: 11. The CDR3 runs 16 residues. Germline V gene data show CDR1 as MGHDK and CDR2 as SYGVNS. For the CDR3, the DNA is TGTGCCAGCAGTGACACCCGGACAGGGTGGTCTACTGAAGCTTTCTTT. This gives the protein CASSDTRTGWSTEAFF.

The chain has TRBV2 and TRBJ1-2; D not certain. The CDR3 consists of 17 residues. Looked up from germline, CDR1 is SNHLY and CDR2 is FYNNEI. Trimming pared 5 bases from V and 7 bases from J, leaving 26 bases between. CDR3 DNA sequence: TGTGCCAGCAGTCGCCGTATTCCCCGTTCTGGGGAGCGTGGCTACACCTTC. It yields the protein CASSRRIPRSGERGYTF.

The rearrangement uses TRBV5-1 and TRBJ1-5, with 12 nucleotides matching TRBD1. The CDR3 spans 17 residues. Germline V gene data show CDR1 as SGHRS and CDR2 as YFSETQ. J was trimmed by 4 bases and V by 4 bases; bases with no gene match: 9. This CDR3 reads CASSVGTGGSLNQPQHF. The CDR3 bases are TGCGCCAGCAGCGTGGGGACAGGGGGCTCCTTAAATCAGCCCCAGCATTTT.

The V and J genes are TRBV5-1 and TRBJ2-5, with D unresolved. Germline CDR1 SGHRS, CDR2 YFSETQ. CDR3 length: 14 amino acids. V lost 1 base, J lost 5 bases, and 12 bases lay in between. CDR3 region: CASSLYSGWETQYF. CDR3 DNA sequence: TGCGCCAGCAGCTTGTATTCGGGTTGGGAGACCCAGTACTTC. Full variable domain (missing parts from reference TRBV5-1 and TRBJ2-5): KAGVTQTPRYLIKTRGQQVTLSCSPISGHRSVSWYQQTPGQGLQFLFEYFSETQRNKGNFPGRFSGRQFSNSRSEMNVSTLELGDSALYLCASSLYSGWETQYFGPGTRLLVL.

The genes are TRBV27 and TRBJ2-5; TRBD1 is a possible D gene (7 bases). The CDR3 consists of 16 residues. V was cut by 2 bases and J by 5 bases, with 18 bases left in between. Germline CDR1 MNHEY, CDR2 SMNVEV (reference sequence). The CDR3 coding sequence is TGTGCCAGCAGTTTAGGCGGGACAGCCGGTGGGGAGACCCAGTACTTC. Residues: CASSLGGTAGGETQYF.

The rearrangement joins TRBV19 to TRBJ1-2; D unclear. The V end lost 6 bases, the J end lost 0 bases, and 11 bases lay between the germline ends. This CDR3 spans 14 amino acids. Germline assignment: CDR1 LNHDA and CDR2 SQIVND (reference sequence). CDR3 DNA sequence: TGTGCCAGTAGCGCTCGAGTGACTAACTATGGCTACACCTTC. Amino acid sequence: CASSARVTNYGYTF. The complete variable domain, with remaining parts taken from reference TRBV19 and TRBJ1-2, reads DGGITQSPKYLFRKEGQNVTLSCEQNLNHDAMYWYRQDPGQGLRLIYYSQIVNDFQKGDIAEGYSVSREKKESFPLTVTSAQKNPTAFYLCASSARVTNYGYTFGSGTRLTVV.

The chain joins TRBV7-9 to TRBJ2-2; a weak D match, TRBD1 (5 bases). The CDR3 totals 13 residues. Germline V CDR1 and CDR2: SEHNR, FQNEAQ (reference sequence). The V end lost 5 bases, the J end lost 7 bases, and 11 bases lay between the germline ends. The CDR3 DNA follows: TGTGCCAGCAGCCGGCAGGGTATCGGGGAGCTGTTTTTT. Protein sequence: CASSRQGIGELFF.

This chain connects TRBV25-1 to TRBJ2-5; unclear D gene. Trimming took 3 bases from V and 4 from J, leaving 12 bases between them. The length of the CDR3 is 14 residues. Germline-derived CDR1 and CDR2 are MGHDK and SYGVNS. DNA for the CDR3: TGTGCCAGCAGTGATCTGGTCTCTGGAGAGACCCAGTACTTC. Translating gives CASSDLVSGETQYF.

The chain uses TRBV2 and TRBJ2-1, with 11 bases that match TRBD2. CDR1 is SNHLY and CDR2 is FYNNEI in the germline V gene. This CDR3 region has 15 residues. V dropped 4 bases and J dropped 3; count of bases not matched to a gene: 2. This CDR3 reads CASSVGTSGYNEQFF. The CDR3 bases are TGTGCCAGCAGTGTCGGGACTAGCGGCTACAATGAGCAGTTCTTC.

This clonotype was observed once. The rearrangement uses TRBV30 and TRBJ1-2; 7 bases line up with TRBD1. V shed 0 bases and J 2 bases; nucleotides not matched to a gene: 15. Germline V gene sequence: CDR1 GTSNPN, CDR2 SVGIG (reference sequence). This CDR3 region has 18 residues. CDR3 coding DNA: TGTGCCTGGAGTGTAGGCGGGGGGGGGACAGTCCGAAACTATGGCTACACCTTC. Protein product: CAWSVGGGGTVRNYGYTF.

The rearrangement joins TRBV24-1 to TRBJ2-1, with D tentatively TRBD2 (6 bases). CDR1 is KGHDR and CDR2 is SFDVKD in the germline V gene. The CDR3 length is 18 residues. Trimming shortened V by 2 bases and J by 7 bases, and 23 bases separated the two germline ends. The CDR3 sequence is CATSDSLGWRGDVNEQFF. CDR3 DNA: TGTGCCACCAGTGATTCCCTCGGATGGCGGGGAGACGTGAATGAGCAGTTCTTC.

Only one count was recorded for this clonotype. The CDR3 DNA follows: TGTGCCAGCAGCTTTTCACTGGATGAGCAGTTCTTC. Encoded protein: CASSFSLDEQFF. The rearrangement uses TRBV7-2 and TRBJ2-1; no reliable D call. Trimming shortened V by 3 bases and J by 8 bases, and 8 bases separated the two germline ends. Germline V gene lookup returns CDR1 SGHTA and CDR2 FQGNSA. The CDR3 consists of 12 residues. The full variable domain, its missing parts supplied by reference TRBV7-2 and TRBJ2-1, is GAGVSQSPSNKVTEKGKDVELRCDPISGHTALYWYRQSLGQGLEFLIYFQGNSAPDKSGLPSDRFSAERTGGSVSTLTIQRTQQEDSAVYLCASSFSLDEQFFGPGTRLTVL.

CDR3 protein: CASTVRVFIQPQHF. The CDR3 DNA reads TGTGCCAGCACAGTTCGGGTTTTCATTCAGCCCCAGCATTTT. V gene TRBV28 combines with J gene TRBJ1-5; D uncertain. This CDR3 has 14 amino acids. Trimming stripped 7 bases from V and 6 bases from J, with 16 bases between. Germline V gives CDR1 MDHEN, CDR2 SYDVKM.

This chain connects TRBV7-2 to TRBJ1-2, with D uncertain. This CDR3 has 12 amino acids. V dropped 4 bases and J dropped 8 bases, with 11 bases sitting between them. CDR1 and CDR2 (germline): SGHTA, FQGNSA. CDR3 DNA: TGTGCCAGCAGCTCCCGGGGAGGCGGCTACACCTTC. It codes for CASSSRGGGYTF.

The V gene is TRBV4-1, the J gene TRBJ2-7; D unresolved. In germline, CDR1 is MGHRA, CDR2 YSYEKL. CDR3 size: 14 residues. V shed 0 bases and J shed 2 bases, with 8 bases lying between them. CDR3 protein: CASSQDHSTYEQYF. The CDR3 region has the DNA TGCGCCAGCAGCCAAGATCACAGCACCTACGAGCAGTACTTC.

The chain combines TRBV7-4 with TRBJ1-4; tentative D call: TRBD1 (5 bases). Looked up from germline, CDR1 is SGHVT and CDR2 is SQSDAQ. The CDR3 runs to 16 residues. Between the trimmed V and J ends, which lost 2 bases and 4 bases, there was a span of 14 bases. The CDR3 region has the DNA TGTGCCAGCAGCTTAAGGGTCACTAGGGGTAATGAAAAACTGTTTTTT. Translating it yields CASSLRVTRGNEKLFF. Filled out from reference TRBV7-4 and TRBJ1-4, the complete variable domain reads GAGVSQSPRYKVAKRGRDVALRCDSISGHVTLYWYRQTLGQGSEVLTYSQSDAQRDKSGRPSGRFSAERPERSVSTLKIQRTEQGDSAVYLCASSLRVTRGNEKLFFGSGTQLSVL.

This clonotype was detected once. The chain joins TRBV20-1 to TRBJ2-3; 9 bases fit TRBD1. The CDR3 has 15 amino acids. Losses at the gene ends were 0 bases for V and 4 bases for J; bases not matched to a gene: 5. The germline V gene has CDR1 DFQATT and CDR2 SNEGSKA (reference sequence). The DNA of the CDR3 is TGCAGTGCTAGAGATGGGACAGGGCCCTCAGATACGCAGTATTTT. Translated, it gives CSARDGTGPSDTQYF.

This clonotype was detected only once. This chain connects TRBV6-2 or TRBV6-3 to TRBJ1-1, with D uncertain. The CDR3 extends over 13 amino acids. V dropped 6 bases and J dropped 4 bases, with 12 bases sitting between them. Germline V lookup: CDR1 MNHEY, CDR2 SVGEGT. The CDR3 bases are TGTGCCAGCAGGACTCCTCCGGGCACTGAAGCTTTCTTT. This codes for CASRTPPGTEAFF.